This TCR beta chain was sequenced in a study of blood T cell repertoires in COVID-19. The CDR3 contains 15 residues. Germline V gives CDR1 SGHRS, CDR2 YFSETQ. Trimming removed 4 bases from V and 2 bases from J; junction bases left unmatched: 6. Clones were sequenced by immunoSEQ multiplex PCR, and TCRdb holds only the in-frame ones, with some missing. The sample lists about 99,000 clones, around 82% occurring once. The sequenced sample consisted of peripheral blood. The gene calls are TRBV5-1 and TRBJ1-3; 7 nucleotides agree with TRBD1. The sequence was collected from a man aged 55 to 70 with acute or convalescent COVID-19. The CDR3 spells CASSPLTGPGNTIYF. In nucleotides, the CDR3 is TGCGCCAGCAGCCCCCTGACAGGGCCTGGAAACACCATATATTTT.